This T cell receptor beta chain was identified during a study of cytotoxic CD8 clonotypes in ibrutinib-treated CLL. Study context: Sample averages reached about 250,000 productive templates and 80,000 to 100,000 productive rearrangements.

TCRdb keeps only in-frame clones here, not all; method: immunoSEQ multiplex PCR. The sample lists roughly 170,000 clones, roughly four fifths seen once, with about 4.9% in the top ten. Whole-study findings and limits: Higher circulating CD8+ T-cell counts strongly accompanied higher baseline clonality, above age-matched healthy donors. Public clonotypes were rare and shrank or held steady on treatment.

The CDR3 covers 13 residues. Trimming shortened V by 7 bases and J by 6 bases, and 13 bases separated the two germline ends. Germline V CDR1 and CDR2: MNHEY, SMNVEV (reference sequence). Comments on this clone: What it binds is unknown.

The material sequenced was PBMCs, taken after 24 months of ibrutinib treatment. The sequence came from a human donor with chronic lymphocytic leukemia. The gene calls are TRBV27 and TRBJ1-5; TRBD1 might be the D (5 bases). For the CDR3, the DNA is TGTGCCAGCACGGAGTTTGGGGGTCAGCCCCAGCATTTT. Amino acid sequence: CASTEFGGQPQHF.